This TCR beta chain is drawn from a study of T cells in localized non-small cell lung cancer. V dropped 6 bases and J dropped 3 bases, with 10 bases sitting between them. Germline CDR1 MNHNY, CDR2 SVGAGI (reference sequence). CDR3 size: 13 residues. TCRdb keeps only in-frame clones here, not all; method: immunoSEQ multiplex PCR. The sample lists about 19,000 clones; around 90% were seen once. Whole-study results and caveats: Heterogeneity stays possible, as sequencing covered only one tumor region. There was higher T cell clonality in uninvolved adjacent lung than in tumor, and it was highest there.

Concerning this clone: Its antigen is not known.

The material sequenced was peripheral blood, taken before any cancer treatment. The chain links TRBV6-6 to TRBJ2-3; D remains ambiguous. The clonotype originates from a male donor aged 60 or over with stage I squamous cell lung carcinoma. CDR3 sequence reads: CASSRPVTDTQYF. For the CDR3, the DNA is TGTGCCAGCAGCCGACCCGTTACAGATACGCAGTATTTT.